This T cell receptor beta chain was found in a study of cytomegalovirus exposure and HLA in healthy donors. Background on the study: Across around 400 genotyped donors, around 82% landed in the Caucasian-associated ancestry cluster. Study conclusions and caveats: V- and J-gene trimming in TCR beta was tied to a missense DCLRE1C variant by an analysis performed later. Cytomegalovirus status, reportedly, was diagnosed with high specificity and sensitivity by the classifier. Most TCRs appeared rarely, but some public TCRs recurred in many donors.

A note on this clone: Its antigen is still unknown.

Primers: 60 Vbeta forward and 13 Jbeta reverse. Here immunoSEQ multiplex PCR was the method, and the copy in TCRdb shows in-frame clones only, minus some. The sample holds 100,000 or so clones; about 70% are singletons and the top ten take about 2%. This TCR was sampled from a human donor in good health. Sequencing was carried out using PBMCs.

CDR3: CAWSGSSGRNEQFF. As DNA, the CDR3 is TGTGCCTGGAGTGGAAGTAGCGGGAGAAATGAGCAGTTCTTC. The chain carries TRBV30 and TRBJ2-1; TRBD2 agrees at 9 bases. Looked up from germline, CDR1 is GTSNPN and CDR2 is SVGIG (reference sequence). The V segment lost 1 base and the J segment 7 bases; nucleotides outside the gene matches: 5. The CDR3 has 14 amino acids. Full variable domain (rest looked up from reference TRBV30 and TRBJ2-1): SQTIHQWPATLVQPVGSPLSLECTVEGTSNPNLYWYRQAAGRGLQLLFYSVGIGQISSEVPQNLSASRPQDRQFILSSKKLLLSDSGFYLCAWSGSSGRNEQFFGPGTRLTVL.